These T cell receptor beta chains were read from a single sample in a study of cytomegalovirus exposure and HLA in healthy donors. This table comes from immunoSEQ multiplex PCR, and its TCRdb copy is limited to in-frame clones, with some not included. Of 150,000 or so clones in the sample, about three quarters were seen once. Material for sequencing was PBMCs. Receptor source: a man aged 40-49 years in good health and CMV-seropositive. The CDR3 runs from the conserved cysteine through the conserved F or W. A D gene is named only where the DNA matches it firmly. Where a row states a size, it is once, few, many or the class of an expanded clone; other rows omit it.

j_call d_call clone_size cdr3_length v_call cdr3_aa cdr3_nt
TRBJ1-2 NA NA 14 TRBV7-2 CASIETGINYGYTF TGTGCCAGCATCGAAACAGGGATTAACTATGGCTACACCTTC
TRBJ2-3 TRBD2 few 14 TRBV6-5 CASRTSGDTDTQYF TGTGCCAGCAGGACTAGCGGGGACACAGATACGCAGTATTTT
TRBJ2-7 NA NA 15 TRBV15 CATSRGSGSDYEQYF TGTGCCACCAGCAGAGGGAGTGGATCCGACTACGAGCAGTACTTC
TRBJ2-5 NA NA 10 TRBV6-6 CASSALRVHF TGTGCCAGCAGTGCCCTGCGGGTCCACTTC
TRBJ2-5 NA NA 17 TRBV9 CASSVGAPLGYQETQYF TGTGCCAGCAGCGTAGGGGCCCCTCTTGGGTACCAAGAGACCCAGTACTTC
TRBJ2-2 NA NA 15 TRBV5-1 CASSLGTVIAGELFF TGCGCCAGCAGCTTGGGAACTGTCATAGCCGGGGAGCTGTTTTTT
TRBJ2-5 TRBD1 NA 14 TRBV11-3 CASRTRGRQETQYF TGTGCCAGCAGAACCAGGGGGCGGCAAGAGACCCAGTACTTC
TRBJ2-5 TRBD1 NA 14 TRBV29-1 CSVRTGGVPETQYF TGCAGCGTTCGGACAGGGGGCGTCCCAGAGACCCAGTACTTC
TRBJ2-5 NA NA 14 TRBV5-5 CASSFLTGQETQYF TGTGCCAGCAGCTTCCTGACAGGACAAGAGACCCAGTACTTC
TRBJ2-7 TRBD1 NA 15 TRBV5-1 CASSASRDRAYEQYF TGCGCCAGCAGCGCTAGCCGGGACAGGGCCTACGAGCAGTACTTC
TRBJ2-6 NA NA 18 TRBV7-9 CASSFFQGLGSGANVLTF TGTGCCAGCAGCTTCTTCCAGGGCCTGGGCTCTGGGGCCAACGTCCTGACTTTC
TRBJ1-2 TRBD1 NA 13 TRBV7-3 CASSLRSGGGYTF TGTGCCAGCAGCTTACGCTCAGGGGGTGGCTACACCTTC
TRBJ2-2 NA NA 14 TRBV7-9 CASSLVEGAGELFF TGTGCCAGCAGCTTAGTGGAGGGCGCCGGGGAGCTGTTTTTT
TRBJ1-2 TRBD1 few 17 TRBV2 CASRDDPAKQGGYGYTF TGTGCCAGCAGGGACGACCCTGCGAAACAGGGGGGCTATGGCTACACCTTC